Listed below are T cell receptor beta chains from one sample, sequenced in a study of CD8+ T cells in alopecia areata. The protocol was immunoSEQ multiplex PCR, while the TCRdb copy is restricted to in-frame clones and leaves out a portion. The repertoire holds 200,000 to 250,000 clones, approximately 67% seen once, with about 1.2% in the top ten. The specimen was CD4+ T cells sorted from blood, collected at week 44, from a patient treated with tofacitinib. These TCRs come from a human donor with alopecia areata. Each CDR3 is given with its conserved first and last residue. A D gene is named only where the DNA matches it firmly.

v_gene,len,j_gene,d_gene,CDR3aa
TRBV2,13,TRBJ2-3,TRBD1,CASSYRGTDTQYF
TRBV5-1,16,TRBJ1-2,NA,CASSPTGQNTDGGYTF
TRBV7-2,18,TRBJ2-2,TRBD1,CASSNRIRDRENTGELFF
TRBV29-1,11,TRBJ1-2,NA,CSVSGANGYTF
TRBV30,13,TRBJ2-3,NA,CAWTAGLTDTQYF
TRBV29-1,11,TRBJ1-1,NA,CSVGWMAEAFF
TRBV7-6,12,TRBJ2-7,NA,CASSLNSERLDF
TRBV20-1,11,TRBJ2-3,NA,CSAAATDTQYF
TRBV30,14,TRBJ1-1,TRBD1,CAWRPTGASTEAFF
TRBV2,14,TRBJ2-7,TRBD2,CASRLAVSPYEQYF
TRBV25-1,11,TRBJ2-2,NA,CASAGAGELFF
TRBV5-1,15,TRBJ2-7,TRBD2,CASSLNAGGTYEQYF
TRBV5-4,14,TRBJ1-6,NA,CASSFGIHNSPLHF
TRBV4-1,16,TRBJ2-7,NA,CASSLLDRLGTYEQYF
TRBV29-1,14,TRBJ1-5,NA,CSVADTTGDQPQHF
TRBV6-5,13,TRBJ1-1,NA,CASRPTSGTEAFF
TRBV4-3,14,TRBJ1-2,NA,CASSQVLTADGYTF
TRBV7-2,17,TRBJ2-1,TRBD2,CASSPFSGTSGYNEQFF
TRBV5-6,13,TRBJ1-1,NA,CASSPTGLAEAFF
TRBV29-1,14,TRBJ1-1,NA,CSVDRGVMNTEAFF
TRBV7-9,14,TRBJ2-3,TRBD1,CASSPGQYENTQYF
TRBV5-6,17,TRBJ2-3,TRBD1,CASSFDVRSDRADTQYF
TRBV5-1,16,TRBJ2-3,TRBD1,CASSSLTGGSTDTQYF
TRBV7-2,14,TRBJ1-1,NA,CASTQNQMNTEAFF
TRBV5-1,14,TRBJ1-2,NA,CASSFSGQNYGYTF
TRBV28,11,TRBJ2-1,NA,CASSFRGEQFF
TRBV5-1,16,TRBJ1-6,NA,CASSFGGAVGDSPLHF
TRBV5-1,14,TRBJ1-1,NA,CASSLRGEGTEAFF
TRBV30,13,TRBJ1-1,TRBD1,CAWSTRGLGEAFF
TRBV2,15,TRBJ2-3,TRBD2,CASRGLAGGVGTQYF
TRBV30,12,TRBJ1-3,NA,CAYDNSGNTIYF
TRBV10-3,13,TRBJ1-2,TRBD1,CAISVTGEAGYTF
TRBV5-1,14,TRBJ1-6,NA,CASSFGSYNSPLHF
TRBV9,13,TRBJ1-1,NA,CASSAAPNTEAFF
TRBV20-1,10,TRBJ1-1,NA,CSPLVDSAFF